The next 18 T cell receptor beta chains were all read from a single sample in a study of response to subunit inactivated influenza vaccine. TCRdb recomputed calls from the RT-PCR reads with MiXCR, one row per CDR3 protein. The table shows hundreds of thousands of distinct CDR3 sequences, with about 12% occurring only once. Sequenced material: PBMCs from blood, taken on the day of vaccination. These receptors were collected from a man over 45 who received an inactivated influenza vaccine.

This clonotype showed up just a few times. The V and J genes are TRBV7-2 and TRBJ2-5, with D unclear. The germline V and J ends were trimmed by 7 bases and 3 bases, with 12 bases remaining between them. CDR1 is SGHTA and CDR2 is FQGNSA in the germline V gene. This CDR3 has 13 amino acids. The CDR3 loop is CASTTRAEETQYF. CDR3 coding DNA: TGTGCCAGCACCACCAGAGCAGAAGAGACCCAGTACTTC. Complete variable domain (other parts from reference TRBV7-2 and TRBJ2-5): GAGVSQSPSNKVTEKGKDVELRCDPISGHTALYWYRQSLGQGLEFLIYFQGNSAPDKSGLPSDRFSAERTGGSVSTLTIQRTQQEDSAVYLCASTTRAEETQYFGPGTRLLVL.

This clonotype appeared a few times. The CDR3 spells CASSPIRSVATQYF. For the CDR3, the DNA is TGTGCCAGCAGCCCAATAAGATCTGTTGCTACGCAGTATTTT. This rearrangement joins TRBV7-3 to TRBJ2-3, with unresolved D. Per the germline V gene, CDR1 is SGHTA and CDR2 is FQGTGA. V lost 5 bases and J 8 bases, leaving 17 bases between the germline ends. CDR3 size: 14 residues.

J is TRBJ2-5 and V is TRBV29-1; the D gene could be TRBD1 or TRBD2 (5 bases each). The V end was cut by 4 bases, the J end by 1 base, with 7 bases between. This CDR3 comprises 12 residues. Per germline, CDR1 SQVTM and CDR2 ANQGSEA. In nucleotides, the CDR3 is TGCAGCGTTGGAGGGGTCCAAGAGACCCAGTACTTC. Translation: CSVGGVQETQYF.

This clonotype was recorded many times. The rearrangement joins TRBV11-1 to TRBJ2-1, with 11 bases aligning to TRBD2. Germline CDR1 reads SGHAT; CDR2 reads FQDESV (reference sequence). The CDR3 has 18 residues. J gave up 4 bases and V 4 bases, and 12 bases lay outside the gene matches. CDR3 DNA sequence: TGTGCCAGCAGCTCCGCCCTCGGGGGGACTAGCGGTTACAATGAGCAGTTCTTC. This translates into CASSSALGGTSGYNEQFF.

The V gene is TRBV6-5, the J gene TRBJ2-7; 13 nucleotides align to TRBD2. The CDR3 spans 17 residues. J lost 3 bases, V lost 4 bases, and 9 bases had no gene match. In germline, CDR1 is MNHEY, CDR2 SVGAGI. The CDR3 nucleotides read TGTGCCAGCAGTTCCACCGGACTAGCGGGGGACCTCTACGAGCAGTACTTC. This codes for CASSSTGLAGDLYEQYF.

The J gene is TRBJ2-1, the V gene TRBV7-3, with D hard to call. Trimming took 4 bases from V and 10 from J, leaving 11 bases between them. The CDR3 totals 12 residues. CDR1 is SGHTA, CDR2 FQGTGA, per germline. The CDR3 here is CASSSGPIEQFF. Written as DNA, the CDR3 is TGTGCCAGCAGCTCAGGACCTATCGAGCAGTTCTTC.

The chain recombines TRBV12-3 or TRBV12-4 with TRBJ2-5; D tentatively fits TRBD1 or TRBD2 (6 bases each). This CDR3 has 14 amino acids. V was pared by 9 bases and J by 2 bases, with 16 bases between. The CDR3 sequence is CASRRSGAQETQYF. CDR3 DNA: TGTGCCAGTCGACGTTCGGGGGCTCAAGAGACCCAGTACTTC.

This chain connects TRBV6-1 to TRBJ2-7; maybe TRBD1 (6 bases). From germline, CDR1 is MNHNS and CDR2 SASEGT. V lost 8 bases and J 5 bases, leaving 16 bases between the germline ends. CDR3 length equals 13 residues. The CDR3: CASGGRGMNEQYF. The CDR3 DNA is TGTGCCAGCGGGGGCAGGGGTATGAACGAGCAGTACTTC.

This clonotype occurred a few times. The chain employs TRBV5-1 and TRBJ2-7; D remains ambiguous. V was trimmed by 4 bases and J by 3 bases, leaving 14 bases between them. The germline V gene has CDR1 SGHRS and CDR2 YFSETQ. This CDR3 has 14 residues. CDR3 nucleotides: TGCGCCAGCAGCAGCCCCGGTAGGGACTACGAGCAGTACTTC. Encoded protein: CASSSPGRDYEQYF.

Points on this clonotype: A much larger clone is a single base away; this may be a read error. The chain couples TRBV3-1 to TRBJ2-2, with D perhaps TRBD2 (5 bases). CDR3 size: 13 residues. Germline lookup yields CDR1 LGHDT and CDR2 YNNKEL (reference sequence). V was pared by 4 bases and J by 6 bases, with 9 bases between. The CDR3 DNA follows: TGTGCCAGCAGCCCCCACGGGGCCGGGGAGCTGTTTTTT. Protein sequence: CASSPHGAGELFF.

This clonotype was detected only a few times. The chain employs TRBV28 and TRBJ2-1, with 8 bases that match TRBD2. The CDR3 sequence is 16 residues long. Germline values: CDR1 MDHEN, CDR2 SYDVKM. Trimming cost V 6 bases and J 0 bases; bases outside gene matches: 7. The CDR3 bases are TGTGCCAGCAGGTTAGCGGGGCCGAGCTCCTACAATGAGCAGTTCTTC. Its protein product is CASRLAGPSSYNEQFF.

The V gene is TRBV1, the J gene TRBJ2-6; no DNA check was done on the table's D call, TRBD1. TRBV1 is annotated as a pseudogene. The CDR3 loop spans 16 amino acids. The CDR3 protein is CTRMARGLSGANVLTF. In nucleotides, the CDR3 is TGCACCAGGATGGCCAGGGGGTTATCTGGGGCCAACGTCCTGACTTTC.

This clonotype was seen ten or more times. The chain carries TRBV12-3 or TRBV12-4 and TRBJ2-2; maybe TRBD2 (5 bases). Trimming shortened V by 5 bases and J by 6 bases, and 10 bases separated the two germline ends. This CDR3 has 13 amino acids. For the CDR3, the DNA is TGTGCCAGCAGTCCGCGGGCCGCCGGGGAGCTGTTTTTT. It is translated as CASSPRAAGELFF.

This clonotype has only a few counts. V is TRBV2 and J is TRBJ2-1; 12 bases agree with TRBD1. This CDR3 spans 13 amino acids. The V gene's germline CDR1 is SNHLY and CDR2 FYNNEI. The V and J ends lost 2 bases and 14 bases, in that order; junction bases with no gene match: 4. DNA of the CDR3: TGTGCCAGCAGTGAATGGGACAGGGGGCTTGAGTTCTTC. It specifies CASSEWDRGLEFF.

This clonotype was seen more than once but under ten times. This chain uses TRBV29-1 with TRBJ1-1; the D gene is possibly TRBD1 (6 bases). Per the germline V gene, CDR1 is SQVTM and CDR2 is ANQGSEA. This CDR3 has 14 residues. The V end was cut by 0 bases, the J end by 2 bases, with 10 bases between. In DNA, the CDR3 is TGCAGCGTTGAAGAAGGGGGGATAAACACTGAAGCTTTCTTT. Translating gives CSVEEGGINTEAFF.

This clonotype came up a few times. The genes are TRBV29-1 and TRBJ2-1; D not resolved. Germline V CDR1 and CDR2: SQVTM, ANQGSEA. The V gene lost 5 bases and the J gene lost 8 bases, with 22 bases spanning the gap. This CDR3 is built from 15 residues. The DNA of the CDR3 is TGCAGCGTTTCCCCGTTAGTCGCGTGGGTGGATGAGCAGTTCTTC. This sequence encodes CSVSPLVAWVDEQFF.

The gene calls are TRBV25-1 and TRBJ2-2; TRBD1 matches 9 bases. Germline loops: CDR1 MGHDK, CDR2 SYGVNS. The CDR3 length is 19 residues. The J segment lost 1 base and the V segment lost 4 bases, leaving 13 bases of the junction unmatched. The DNA for the CDR3 is TGTGCCAGCAGTGGGACTCCGGGACAGGGAACCAAGAACACCGGGGAGCTGTTTTTT. This encodes CASSGTPGQGTKNTGELFF. Full variable domain (remainder filled in from reference TRBV25-1 and TRBJ2-2): EADIYQTPRYLVIGTGKKITLECSQTMGHDKMYWYQQDPGMELHLIHYSYGVNSTEKGDLSSESTVSRIRTEHFPLTLESARPSHTSQYLCASSGTPGQGTKNTGELFFGEGSRLTVL.

This clonotype was seen a handful of times. The junction does not match germline at one end; this may be a read error. This chain links TRBV7-8 with TRBJ2-1; D not resolved. CDR1 and CDR2 from the germline V gene are SGHVS and FQNEAQ. The length of the CDR3 is 15 residues. DNA of the CDR3: TGTGCCAGCAGTTTCGGGTCCCACTCCTCCAATGAGCAGTTCTTC. This gives the protein CASSFGSHSSNEQFF.